This passage covers 10 T cell receptor beta chains from one sample sequenced in a study of vaccination and CD4 T cells after COVID-19 (dated by TCRdb to 2022 to 2024). Antigens of these TCRs are unknown. The treatment or condition tag for this specimen amounts to: roughly 10-day PBMC culture with coronavirus spike peptide pools or control peptides (ViraFEST assay). The protocol used for the library was PCR. Sequencing was carried out with an Illumina iSeq 100. DNA from cultured CD4+ T cells underwent TCR sequencing with the Oncomine TCR Beta short-read assay at the Johns Hopkins FTIC core. TCRdb cleaned the public reads at Q25 with fastp, built clones with MiXCR and kept in-frame beta chains. Identical CDR3 protein sequences are pooled into one entry, listed with their most common genes and DNA. Present in this sample are 11,000 or so distinct CDR3 sequences, around two fifths of which were seen just once. 21% of the sample is taken by the ten largest.

Sequenced sample: CD4+ T cells from blood, cultured in vitro. These receptor sequences come from a human donor who had recovered from COVID-19.

The rearrangement uses TRBV19 and TRBJ1-2; weak D call: TRBD1 (6 bases). The CDR3 runs to 14 residues. Per the germline V gene, CDR1 is LNHDA and CDR2 is SQIVND (reference sequence). V was trimmed by 4 bases and J by 1 base, leaving 10 bases between them. The DNA of the CDR3 is TGTGCCAGTAGTACCTCGGACAGTAACTATGGCTACACCTTC. It translates to CASSTSDSNYGYTF.

The chain employs TRBV6-1 and TRBJ2-7, with TRBD2 identical over 11 bases. The CDR3 sequence is 15 residues long. CDR1 and CDR2 (germline): MNHNS, SASEGT. V gave up 4 bases and J gave up 7 bases; unmatched junction bases: 9. The CDR3 is CASSGSSGGAWEQYF. In DNA, the CDR3 is TGTGCCAGCAGTGGGAGTAGCGGGGGGGCTTGGGAGCAGTACTTC.

This rearrangement joins TRBV3-1 to TRBJ1-1; D is undetermined. This CDR3 has 12 amino acids. Deletions cut 3 bases from V and 3 bases from J, with 5 bases between. CDR1 and CDR2 from the germline V gene are LGHDT and YNNKEL (reference sequence). The CDR3 loop is CASSQGYTEAFF. Written as DNA, the CDR3 is TGTGCCAGCAGCCAGGGGTACACTGAAGCTTTCTTT.

The rearrangement uses TRBV14 and TRBJ1-2, with D perhaps matching TRBD1 (6 bases). Per germline, CDR1 SGHDN and CDR2 FVKESK. This CDR3 contains 14 residues. V was pared by 4 bases and J by 8 bases, with 17 bases between. CDR3: CASSRGFRGGGYTF. In nucleotides, the CDR3 is TGTGCCAGCAGCCGGGGATTCAGGGGTGGAGGCTACACCTTC.

This chain links TRBV7-8 with TRBJ2-3, with D perhaps matching TRBD2 (7 bases). Deletions cut 3 bases from V and 5 bases from J, with 15 bases between. The CDR3 sequence is 15 residues long. Germline V lookup: CDR1 SGHVS, CDR2 FQNEAQ. In DNA form, the CDR3 reads TGTGCCAGCAGCTTTAACGGGGGGCGGGGAGATACGCAGTATTTT. Translated: CASSFNGGRGDTQYF. The full variable domain, in which reference TRBV7-8 and TRBJ2-3 provide the parts outside the CDR3, is GAGVSQSPRYKVAKRGQDVALRCDPISGHVSLFWYQQALGQGPEFLTYFQNEAQLDKSGLPSDRFFAERPEGSVSTLKIQRTQQEDSAVYLCASSFNGGRGDTQYFGPGTRLTVL.

The rearrangement uses TRBV29-1 and TRBJ1-1; the D is unclear. The CDR3 is 14 residues long. Between the trimmed V and J ends, which lost 4 bases and 0 bases, there was a span of 12 bases. The V gene's germline CDR1 is SQVTM and CDR2 ANQGSEA. The CDR3 nucleotides are TGCAGCGTTGGGGCCCTGGGGATGAACACTGAAGCTTTCTTT. Protein product: CSVGALGMNTEAFF. Full variable domain (missing parts from reference TRBV29-1 and TRBJ1-1): SAVISQKPSRDICQRGTSLTIQCQVDSQVTMMFWYRQQPGQSLTLIATANQGSEATYESGFVIDKFPISRPNLTFSTLTVSNMSPEDSSIYLCSVGALGMNTEAFFGQGTRLTVV.

This clonotype was counted between two and nine times. The V and J genes are TRBV12-3 or TRBV12-4 and TRBJ1-6; 7 positions match TRBD1. Germline trimming cut 2 bases from V and 11 bases from J; bases unmatched to any gene: 3. CDR3 length equals 13 residues. The CDR3 sequence is CASSLQGETPLHF. In DNA, the CDR3 is TGTGCCAGCAGTTTACAGGGGGAAACACCCCTCCACTTT.

The chain couples TRBV11-2 to TRBJ1-1; D possibly corresponds to TRBD1 (5 bases). V was shortened by 1 base and J by 1 base, with 10 bases between the two germline ends. Per germline, CDR1 SGHAT and CDR2 FQNNGV. The CDR3 is 15 amino acids. CDR3 sequence reads: CASSLVQGRNTEAFF. The CDR3 DNA reads as TGTGCCAGCAGCTTAGTCCAGGGTAGGAACACTGAAGCTTTCTTT.

This clonotype appeared a few times. The chain has TRBV19 and TRBJ1-2; TRBD1 aligns across 8 bases. The CDR3 covers 15 residues. Germline-derived CDR1 and CDR2 are LNHDA and SQIVND (reference sequence). V shed 7 bases and J 3 bases; nucleotides not matched to a gene: 10. The CDR3 DNA reads TGTGCCAGTACCGAGGCAGGGGGCATGGACTATGGCTACACCTTC. Its protein is CASTEAGGMDYGYTF.

This clonotype has more than one count but fewer than ten. The gene calls are TRBV7-8 and TRBJ2-2, with TRBD2 identical over 7 bases. Germline-derived CDR1 and CDR2 are SGHVS and FQNEAQ. This CDR3 has 16 residues. The trim removed 0 bases at V and 0 bases at J, leaving 1 base unmatched. CDR3: CASSLAAGTNTGELFF. Here the CDR3 DNA reads TGTGCCAGCAGCTTAGCAGCGGGGACGAACACCGGGGAGCTGTTTTTT.